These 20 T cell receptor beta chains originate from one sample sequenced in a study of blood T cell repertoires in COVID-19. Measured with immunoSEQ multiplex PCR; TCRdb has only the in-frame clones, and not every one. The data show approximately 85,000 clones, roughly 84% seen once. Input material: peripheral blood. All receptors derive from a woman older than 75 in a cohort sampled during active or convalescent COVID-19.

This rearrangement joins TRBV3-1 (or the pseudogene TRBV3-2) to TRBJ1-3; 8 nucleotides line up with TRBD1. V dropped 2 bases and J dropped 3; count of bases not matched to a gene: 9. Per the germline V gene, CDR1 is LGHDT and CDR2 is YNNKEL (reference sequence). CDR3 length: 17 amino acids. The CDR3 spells CASSQNYQGANGNTIYF. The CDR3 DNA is TGTGCCAGCAGCCAAAATTACCAGGGGGCAAATGGAAACACCATATATTTT.

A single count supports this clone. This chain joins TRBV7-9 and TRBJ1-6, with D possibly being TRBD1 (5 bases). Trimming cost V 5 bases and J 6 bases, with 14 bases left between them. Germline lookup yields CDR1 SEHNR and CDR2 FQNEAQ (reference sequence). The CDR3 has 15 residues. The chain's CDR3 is CASSVGGTANSPLHF. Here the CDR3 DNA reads TGTGCCAGCAGCGTAGGCGGGACGGCTAATTCACCCCTCCACTTT.

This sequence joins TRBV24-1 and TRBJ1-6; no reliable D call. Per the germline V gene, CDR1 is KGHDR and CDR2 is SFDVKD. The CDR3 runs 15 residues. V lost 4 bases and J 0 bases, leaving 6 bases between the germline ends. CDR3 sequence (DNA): TGTGCCACCAGTGACAATAGCTCCTATAATTCACCCCTCCACTTT. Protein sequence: CATSDNSSYNSPLHF.

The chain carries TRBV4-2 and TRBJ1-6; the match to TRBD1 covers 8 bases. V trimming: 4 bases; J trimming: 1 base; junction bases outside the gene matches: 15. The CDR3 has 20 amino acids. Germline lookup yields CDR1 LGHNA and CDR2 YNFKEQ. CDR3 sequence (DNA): TGTGCCAGCAGCCGGGAGGGATTGCAGGGGGCGAGGTCCTATAATTCACCCCTCCACTTT. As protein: CASSREGLQGARSYNSPLHF.

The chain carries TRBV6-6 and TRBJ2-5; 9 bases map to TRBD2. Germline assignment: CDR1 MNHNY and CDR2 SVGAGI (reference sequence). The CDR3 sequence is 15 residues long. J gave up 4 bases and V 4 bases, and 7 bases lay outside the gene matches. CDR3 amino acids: CASSWAGGGSETQYF. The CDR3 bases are TGTGCCAGCAGTTGGGCGGGAGGGGGTTCAGAGACCCAGTACTTC.

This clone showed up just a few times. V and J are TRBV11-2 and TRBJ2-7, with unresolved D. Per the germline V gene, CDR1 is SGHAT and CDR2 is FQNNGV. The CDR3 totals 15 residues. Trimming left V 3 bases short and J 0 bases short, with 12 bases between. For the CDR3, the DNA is TGTGCCAGCAGCTTTAGGCAGGTGAACTCCTACGAGCAGTACGTC. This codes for CASSFRQVNSYEQYV.

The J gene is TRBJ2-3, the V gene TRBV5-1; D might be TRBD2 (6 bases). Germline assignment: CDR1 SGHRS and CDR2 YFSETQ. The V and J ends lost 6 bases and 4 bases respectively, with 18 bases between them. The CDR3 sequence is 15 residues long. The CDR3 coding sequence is TGCGCCAGCACCCGTGACGCGTGGGGGGCAGATACGCAGTATTTT. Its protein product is CASTRDAWGADTQYF.

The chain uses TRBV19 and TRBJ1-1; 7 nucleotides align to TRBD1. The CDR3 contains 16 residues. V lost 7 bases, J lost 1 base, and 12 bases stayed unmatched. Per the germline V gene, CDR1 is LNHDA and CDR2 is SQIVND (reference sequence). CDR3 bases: TGTGCCAGTACTCCGTTAACCGGGACAGCGAACACTGAAGCTTTCTTT. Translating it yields CASTPLTGTANTEAFF.

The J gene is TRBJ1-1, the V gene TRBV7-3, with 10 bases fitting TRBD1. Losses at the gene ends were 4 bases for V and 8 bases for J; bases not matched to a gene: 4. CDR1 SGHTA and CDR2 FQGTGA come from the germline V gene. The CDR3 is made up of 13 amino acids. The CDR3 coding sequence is TGTGCCAGCAGCTCGGGACAGGGGTTGGAAGCTTTCTTT. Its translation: CASSSGQGLEAFF.

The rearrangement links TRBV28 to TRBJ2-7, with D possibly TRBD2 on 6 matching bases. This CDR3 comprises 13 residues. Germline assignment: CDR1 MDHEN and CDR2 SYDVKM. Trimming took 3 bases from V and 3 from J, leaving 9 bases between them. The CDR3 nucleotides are TGTGCCAGCAGTTTTGTAGCGGTCTACGAGCAGTACTTC. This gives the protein CASSFVAVYEQYF. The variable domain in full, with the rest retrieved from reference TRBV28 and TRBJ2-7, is DVKVTQSSRYLVKRTGEKVFLECVQDMDHENMFWYRQDPGLGLRLIYFSYDVKMKEKGDIPEGYSVSREKKERFSLILESASTNQTSMYLCASSFVAVYEQYFGPGTRLTVT.

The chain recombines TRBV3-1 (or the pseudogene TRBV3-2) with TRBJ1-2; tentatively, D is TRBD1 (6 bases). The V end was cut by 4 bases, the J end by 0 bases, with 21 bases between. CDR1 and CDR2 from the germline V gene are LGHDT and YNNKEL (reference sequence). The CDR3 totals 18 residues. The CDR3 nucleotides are TGTGCCAGCAGCCCGACAGGTTACTTACGAGGGACTAACTATGGCTACACCTTC. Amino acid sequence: CASSPTGYLRGTNYGYTF.

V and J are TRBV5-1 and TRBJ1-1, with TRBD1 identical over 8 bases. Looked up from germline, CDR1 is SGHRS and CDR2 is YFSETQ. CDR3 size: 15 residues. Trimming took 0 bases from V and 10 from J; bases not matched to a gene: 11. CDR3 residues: CASSLDVRGPLGAFF. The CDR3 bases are TGCGCCAGCAGCTTGGATGTCAGGGGGCCGCTCGGAGCTTTCTTT.

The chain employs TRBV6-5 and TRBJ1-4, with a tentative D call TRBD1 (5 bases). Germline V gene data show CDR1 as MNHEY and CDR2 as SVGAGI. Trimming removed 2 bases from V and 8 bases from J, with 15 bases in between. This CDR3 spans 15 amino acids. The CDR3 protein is CASSYTPGRGEKLFF. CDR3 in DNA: TGTGCCAGCAGTTACACACCGGGACGGGGGGAAAAACTGTTTTTT.

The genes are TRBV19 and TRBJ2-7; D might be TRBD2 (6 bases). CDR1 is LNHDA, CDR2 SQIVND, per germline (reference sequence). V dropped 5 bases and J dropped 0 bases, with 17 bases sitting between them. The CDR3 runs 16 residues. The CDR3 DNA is TGTGCCAGTAGTCGCATTAGGGGCGGGACCTCCTACGAGCAGTACTTC. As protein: CASSRIRGGTSYEQYF.

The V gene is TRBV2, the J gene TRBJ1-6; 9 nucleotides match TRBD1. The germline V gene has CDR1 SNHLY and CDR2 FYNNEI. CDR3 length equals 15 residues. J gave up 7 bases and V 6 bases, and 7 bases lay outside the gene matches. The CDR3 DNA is TGTGCCAGCAGGGGACAGGGTTCCCTAAATTCACCCCTCCACTTT. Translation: CASRGQGSLNSPLHF.

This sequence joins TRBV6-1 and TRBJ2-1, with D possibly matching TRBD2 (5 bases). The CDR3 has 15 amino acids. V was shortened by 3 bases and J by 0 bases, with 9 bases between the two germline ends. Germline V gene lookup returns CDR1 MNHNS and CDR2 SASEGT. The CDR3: CASSDIGGSYNEQFF. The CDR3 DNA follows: TGTGCCAGCAGTGACATTGGAGGCTCCTACAATGAGCAGTTCTTC.

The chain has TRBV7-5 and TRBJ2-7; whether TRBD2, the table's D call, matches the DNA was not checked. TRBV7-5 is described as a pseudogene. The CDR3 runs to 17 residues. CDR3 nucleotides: TGTGCCAGAAGCTCCTCGGGGGAGGACTGGTTCTCCTACGAGCAGTACTTC. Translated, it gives CARSSSGEDWFSYEQYF.

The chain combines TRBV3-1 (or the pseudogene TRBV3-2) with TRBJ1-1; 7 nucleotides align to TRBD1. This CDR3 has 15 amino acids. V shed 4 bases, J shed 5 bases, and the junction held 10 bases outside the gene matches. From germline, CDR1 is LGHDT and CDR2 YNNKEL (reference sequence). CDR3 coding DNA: TGTGCCAGCAGCCGCTGGGACAGCCTAATGACTGAAGCTTTCTTT. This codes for CASSRWDSLMTEAFF.

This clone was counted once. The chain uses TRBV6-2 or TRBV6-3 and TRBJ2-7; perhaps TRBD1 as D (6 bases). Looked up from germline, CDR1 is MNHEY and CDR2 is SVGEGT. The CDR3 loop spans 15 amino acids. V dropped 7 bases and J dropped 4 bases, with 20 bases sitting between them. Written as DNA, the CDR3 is TGTGCCAGCACCCCACAAGGGACACCTACATACGAGCAGTACTTC. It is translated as CASTPQGTPTYEQYF.

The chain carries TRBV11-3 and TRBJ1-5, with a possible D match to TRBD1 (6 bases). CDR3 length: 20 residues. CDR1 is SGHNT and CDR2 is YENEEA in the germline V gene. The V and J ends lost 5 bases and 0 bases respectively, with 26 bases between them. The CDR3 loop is CASSPRQVPNGSNSNQPQHF. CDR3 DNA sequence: TGTGCCAGCAGCCCCAGACAGGTACCCAACGGATCTAATAGCAATCAGCCCCAGCATTTT.